This T cell receptor (beta chain) originates from a study of blood T cell repertoires in COVID-19. Study overall: COVID-19 samples, acute and convalescent, were from the United States, Italy and Spain. PBMCs, B-cell-depleted T cells, or T cells were the source of the cDNA or gDNA that made up the material.

The CDR3 covers 15 residues. From germline, CDR1 is MGHRA and CDR2 YSYEKL. V lost 6 bases and J lost 6, with 18 bases in between. Original data processing: Reference gene primer amplification gave estimated nucleated cell counts. Assay: immunoSEQ multiplex PCR; the TCRdb copy retains only in-frame clones and omits some. V, J and clone size derive from that table, while D and trimming were established from the DNA sequence. The sample yields hundreds of thousands of clones, about 85% seen once. Only one count was recorded for this clone. Sequencing was carried out using peripheral blood. The genes are TRBV4-1 and TRBJ1-5; D uncertain. The sequence was obtained from a man between 25 and 39 years old with active or convalescent COVID-19. CDR3 in amino acids: CASSKGPPRGQPQHF. CDR3 sequence (DNA): TGCGCCAGCAGTAAAGGGCCCCCTCGGGGTCAGCCCCAGCATTTT.